The entry that follows covers one T cell receptor (beta chain) sequence. Study processing details: Amplification from reference gene primers served as the basis for estimated nucleated cell counts. The assay was immunoSEQ multiplex PCR, and TCRdb's table has in-frame clones only and misses some. The V and J calls and clone size are taken from that table; D and trimming were inferred from the DNA. The sample carries 200,000 or so clones, 70% to 90% recorded once. This sample is part of a study of blood T cell repertoires in COVID-19. About the study: Sites in the United States, Italy and Spain provided acute and convalescent COVID-19 samples.

Germline CDR1 reads WNHNN; CDR2 reads SYGVQD (reference sequence). V was pared by 6 bases and J by 2 bases, with 10 bases between. This CDR3 contains 13 residues. This TCR came from a man aged 70-80 years with active or convalescent COVID-19. Sequenced input: peripheral blood. This chain uses TRBV10-1 with TRBJ2-5, with a possible D match to TRBD1 (7 bases). DNA for the CDR3: TGCGCCAGCAGCAGGGGGGCGCAAGAGACCCAGTACTTC. Translation: CASSRGAQETQYF.